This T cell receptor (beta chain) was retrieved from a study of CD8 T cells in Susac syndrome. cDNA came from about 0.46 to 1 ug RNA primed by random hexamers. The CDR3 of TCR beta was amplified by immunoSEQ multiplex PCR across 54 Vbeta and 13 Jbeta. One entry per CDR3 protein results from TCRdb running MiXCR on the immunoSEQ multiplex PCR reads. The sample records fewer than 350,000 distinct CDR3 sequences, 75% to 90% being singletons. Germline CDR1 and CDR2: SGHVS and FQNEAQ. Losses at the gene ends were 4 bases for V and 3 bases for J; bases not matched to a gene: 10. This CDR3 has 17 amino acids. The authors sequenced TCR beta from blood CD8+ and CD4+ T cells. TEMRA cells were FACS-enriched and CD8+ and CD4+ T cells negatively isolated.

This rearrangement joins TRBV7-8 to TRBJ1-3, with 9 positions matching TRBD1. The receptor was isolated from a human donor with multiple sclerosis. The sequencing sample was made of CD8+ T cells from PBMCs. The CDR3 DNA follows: TGTGCCAGCAGCTCTGAACAGGGGGCTTTTGGTGGAAACACCATATATTTT. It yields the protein CASSSEQGAFGGNTIYF. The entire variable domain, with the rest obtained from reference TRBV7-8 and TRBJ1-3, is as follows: GAGVSQSPRYKVAKRGQDVALRCDPISGHVSLFWYQQALGQGPEFLTYFQNEAQLDKSGLPSDRFFAERPEGSVSTLKIQRTQQEDSAVYLCASSSEQGAFGGNTIYFGEGSWLTVV.